The 8 T cell receptor beta chains reported below all come from one sample, sequenced in a study of blood T cell repertoires in COVID-19. Some clones are missing from TCRdb's copy, which holds only in-frame ones; the method was immunoSEQ multiplex PCR. The table shows about 140,000 clones, with roughly 79% occurring only once. Sequencing input: PBMCs or T cells enriched from blood (not recorded which). These receptors all come from a woman aged 45-60 years who had recovered from COVID-19.

This chain uses TRBV28 with TRBJ2-7; D is unresolved. Germline V lookup: CDR1 MDHEN, CDR2 SYDVKM. V was trimmed by 3 bases and J by 2 bases, leaving 5 bases between them. The CDR3 sequence is 12 residues long. Here the CDR3 reads CASSFKPYEQYF. As DNA, the CDR3 is TGTGCCAGCAGTTTTAAGCCCTACGAGCAGTACTTC.

The chain employs TRBV9 and TRBJ2-6; D gene unclear. This CDR3 region has 16 residues. The V gene's germline CDR1 is SGDLS and CDR2 YYNGEE. Trimming took 4 bases from V and 1 from J, leaving 12 bases between them. DNA of the CDR3: TGTGCCAGCAGCCCGTCGTCGGTTTCTGGGGCCAACGTCCTGACTTTC. Its protein product is CASSPSSVSGANVLTF.

This sequence joins TRBV30 and TRBJ1-1; D remains ambiguous. V lost 2 bases and J lost 4, with 5 bases in between. The germline gives CDR1 GTSNPN, CDR2 SVGIG (reference sequence). This CDR3 is 11 amino acids long. As DNA, the CDR3 is TGTGCCTGGAGTCCCGGCACTGAAGCTTTCTTT. Translation gives CAWSPGTEAFF.

This chain uses TRBV9 with TRBJ2-3; D is uncertain. Trimming removed 4 bases from V and 6 bases from J, with 12 bases in between. The CDR3 has 13 residues. Germline CDR1 and CDR2: SGDLS and YYNGEE. Here the CDR3 reads CASSPPVMDTQYF. Written as DNA, the CDR3 is TGTGCCAGCAGCCCTCCCGTAATGGATACGCAGTATTTT. Full variable domain (rest looked up from reference TRBV9 and TRBJ2-3): DSGVTQTPKHLITATGQRVTLRCSPRSGDLSVYWYQQSLDQGLQFLIQYYNGEERAKGNILERFSAQQFPDLHSELNLSSLELGDSALYFCASSPPVMDTQYFGPGTRLTVL.

The V and J genes are TRBV30 and TRBJ1-3, with TRBD1 matching 9 bases. Trimming took 3 bases from V and 5 from J; bases not matched to a gene: 5. This CDR3 comprises 14 residues. The germline gives CDR1 GTSNPN, CDR2 SVGIG (reference sequence). CDR3 sequence: CAWRRDRERNTIYF. CDR3 coding DNA: TGTGCCTGGAGGAGGGACAGGGAGAGAAACACCATATATTTT. Combining the CDR3 with reference TRBV30 and TRBJ1-3 gives the whole variable domain SQTIHQWPATLVQPVGSPLSLECTVEGTSNPNLYWYRQAAGRGLQLLFYSVGIGQISSEVPQNLSASRPQDRQFILSSKKLLLSDSGFYLCAWRRDRERNTIYFGEGSWLTVV.

The V call is TRBV29-1, the J call TRBJ1-2; D perhaps matches TRBD1 (5 bases). V was cut by 2 bases and J by 8 bases, with 15 bases left in between. Germline lookup yields CDR1 SQVTM and CDR2 ANQGSEA. This CDR3 is built from 13 residues. The CDR3 sequence is CSVEWAGTKGYTF. The DNA for the CDR3 is TGCAGCGTTGAATGGGCAGGGACTAAGGGCTACACCTTC.

This chain links TRBV29-1 with TRBJ1-3; TRBD1 matches 8 bases. Germline loops: CDR1 SQVTM, CDR2 ANQGSEA. J was trimmed by 2 bases and V by 3 bases; bases with no gene match: 6. The CDR3 is 15 residues long. The CDR3 region has the DNA TGCAGCGTTGAGTCCGGCAGGGGGCCTGGAAACACCATATATTTT. Translated, it gives CSVESGRGPGNTIYF.

This chain connects TRBV20-1 to TRBJ2-1; TRBD2 aligns across 8 bases. The V segment lost 3 bases and the J segment 6 bases; nucleotides outside the gene matches: 10. Germline V lookup: CDR1 DFQATT, CDR2 SNEGSKA (reference sequence). This CDR3 region has 15 residues. The CDR3 bases are TGCAGTGCTAGTAAGGGACTAGTAGACTCCAATGAGCAGTTCTTC. Its protein is CSASKGLVDSNEQFF.